What follows are 26 T cell receptor beta chains derived from one specimen sequenced in a study of blood T cell repertoires in COVID-19. Here immunoSEQ multiplex PCR was the method, and the copy in TCRdb shows in-frame clones only, minus some. The table includes approximately 140,000 clones, around 90% detected once. The sample was PBMCs or T cells enriched from blood (not recorded which). All receptors come from a woman aged 40 to 55 who had been exposed to COVID-19.

The chain recombines TRBV27 with TRBJ1-1, with a weak D call TRBD1 (6 bases). Trimming stripped 5 bases from V and 5 bases from J, with 12 bases between. The germline V gene encodes CDR1 MNHEY and CDR2 SMNVEV (reference sequence). The CDR3 loop spans 13 amino acids. The CDR3 coding sequence is TGTGCCAGCAGTCTCGCTCAGGGGACTGAAGCTTTCTTT. Translated, it gives CASSLAQGTEAFF.

The chain is built from TRBV3-1 (or the pseudogene TRBV3-2) and TRBJ2-5; D is unresolved. V was pared by 4 bases and J by 1 base, with 10 bases between. The CDR3 has 14 residues. Germline V gene data show CDR1 as LGHDT and CDR2 as YNNKEL (reference sequence). As DNA, the CDR3 is TGTGCCAGCAGCCCCCGACTCTCCCAAGAGACCCAGTACTTC. This codes for CASSPRLSQETQYF.

The J gene is TRBJ2-7, the V gene TRBV27, with TRBD1 as a possible D gene (7 bases). The CDR3 is 14 residues long. Germline CDR1 is MNHEY and CDR2 is SMNVEV (reference sequence). V lost 2 bases, J lost 3 bases, and 11 bases lay in between. The CDR3 sequence: CASSLRQGGYEQYF. The CDR3 coding sequence is TGTGCCAGCAGTTTACGACAGGGAGGCTACGAGCAGTACTTC.

This chain links TRBV27 with TRBJ2-7; 8 positions agree with TRBD1. Germline loops: CDR1 MNHEY, CDR2 SMNVEV (reference sequence). CDR3 length: 15 amino acids. V was pared by 5 bases and J by 3 bases, with 9 bases of the junction left unmatched. In DNA, the CDR3 is TGTGCCAGCAGTCCGCGGACAGGGTACAGCTACGAGCAGTACTTC. Amino acids: CASSPRTGYSYEQYF.

This chain links TRBV4-3 with TRBJ2-6; TRBD1 might be the D (6 bases). The CDR3 sequence is 16 residues long. Germline values: CDR1 LGHNA, CDR2 YSLEER. The V and J ends lost 3 bases and 4 bases respectively, with 13 bases between them. CDR3: CASSQGDGTGANVLTF. In nucleotides, the CDR3 is TGCGCCAGCAGCCAGGGGGATGGGACAGGGGCCAACGTCCTGACTTTC.

The rearrangement joins TRBV5-4 to TRBJ2-2; TRBD2 is a possible D gene (5 bases). Germline CDR1 is SGHNT and CDR2 is YYREEE (reference sequence). Trimming left V 3 bases short and J 4 bases short, with 13 bases between. CDR3 length: 15 residues. The CDR3 nucleotides are TGTGCCAGCAGCTCCCGGACTGGGAGCACCGGGGAGCTGTTTTTT. Its translation is CASSSRTGSTGELFF. Based on the CDR3 plus reference TRBV5-4 and TRBJ2-2, the full variable domain is ETGVTQSPTHLIKTRGQQVTLRCSSQSGHNTVSWYQQALGQGPQFIFQYYREEENGRGNFPPRFSGLQFPNYSSELNVNALELDDSALYLCASSSRTGSTGELFFGEGSRLTVL.

The rearrangement joins TRBV7-6 to TRBJ1-1; TRBD1 is a possible D gene (6 bases). CDR3 length: 14 amino acids. The V gene's germline CDR1 is SGHVS and CDR2 FNYEAQ. The germline V and J ends were trimmed by 5 bases and 0 bases, with 10 bases remaining between them. CDR3 sequence: CASSRTDLNTEAFF. The DNA of the CDR3 is TGTGCCAGCAGCCGGACAGACTTGAACACTGAAGCTTTCTTT.

CDR3 residues: CASSRLRGGEAFF. The CDR3, as DNA: TGTGCCAGCAGCCGACTACGAGGGGGTGAAGCTTTCTTT. The J gene is TRBJ1-1, the V gene TRBV21-1; TRBD1 is the table's D call, not checked against the DNA. TRBV21-1 is a recognized pseudogene. The CDR3 loop spans 13 amino acids.

This rearrangement joins TRBV6-2 or TRBV6-3 to TRBJ2-1, with 9 bases identical to TRBD2. Germline V gene data show CDR1 as MNHEY and CDR2 as SVGEGT. The CDR3 has 17 residues. Trimming took 4 bases from V and 5 from J; bases not matched to a gene: 12. CDR3 protein: CASSSPLGAGGDNEQFF. CDR3 bases: TGTGCCAGCAGTTCCCCCTTGGGTGCGGGAGGGGACAATGAGCAGTTCTTC.

This chain uses TRBV9 with TRBJ1-2; D remains ambiguous. The germline CDR1 and CDR2 sequences are SGDLS and YYNGEE. V was cut by 4 bases and J by 7 bases, with 8 bases left in between. The CDR3 consists of 11 residues. The CDR3 region is CASSSRVGYTF. CDR3 bases: TGTGCCAGCAGCTCCCGCGTTGGCTACACCTTC.

The chain joins TRBV28 to TRBJ2-2; TRBD1 matches at 9 bases. CDR3 size: 16 residues. Per the germline V gene, CDR1 is MDHEN and CDR2 is SYDVKM. Germline trimming cut 7 bases from V and 5 bases from J; bases unmatched to any gene: 11. In nucleotides, the CDR3 is TGTGCCAGCAACACGATCGGGACAGGGCTTACCGGGGAGCTGTTTTTT. This codes for CASNTIGTGLTGELFF.

On this clone: The sample has other DNA sequences that encode this CDR3 too. The rearrangement links TRBV19 to TRBJ1-4, with TRBD1 identical over 9 bases. V dropped 4 bases and J dropped 8; count of bases not matched to a gene: 8. The CDR3 has 15 amino acids. Germline CDR1 and CDR2: LNHDA and SQIVND (reference sequence). The CDR3 DNA is TGTGCCAGTAGTACCTCCGGGACAGGGAACGAAAAACTGTTTTTT. Its translation: CASSTSGTGNEKLFF.

This clone was seen once. The chain carries TRBV5-6 and TRBJ1-6; D gene unclear. V gave up 5 bases and J gave up 0 bases, with 9 bases separating them. Germline V gene lookup returns CDR1 SGHDT and CDR2 YYEEEE. This CDR3 contains 15 residues. The CDR3 loop reads CASRGGSSYNSPLHF. The CDR3 DNA sequence: TGTGCCAGCAGGGGAGGGAGCTCCTATAATTCACCCCTCCACTTT.

The V gene is TRBV28, the J gene TRBJ2-7; possibly TRBD1 for D (5 bases). CDR3 length equals 12 residues. V was pared by 6 bases and J by 6 bases, with 12 bases between. Germline-derived CDR1 and CDR2 are MDHEN and SYDVKM. The DNA for the CDR3 is TGTGCCAGCAGCAGGGTGGTCGGCGAGCAGTACTTC. This codes for CASSRVVGEQYF. The entire variable domain, with the rest obtained from reference TRBV28 and TRBJ2-7, is as follows: DVKVTQSSRYLVKRTGEKVFLECVQDMDHENMFWYRQDPGLGLRLIYFSYDVKMKEKGDIPEGYSVSREKKERFSLILESASTNQTSMYLCASSRVVGEQYFGPGTRLTVT.

This clone has a handful of counts. The chain employs TRBV7-9 and TRBJ2-7, with D uncertain. There are 13 residues in the CDR3. Germline loops: CDR1 SEHNR, CDR2 FQNEAQ (reference sequence). V lost 1 base, J lost 6 bases, and 10 bases lay in between. CDR3 nucleotides: TGTGCCAGCAGCTTAGAGCGAAACGGCGAGCAGTACTTC. It yields the protein CASSLERNGEQYF.

This sequence joins TRBV18 and TRBJ2-1; 9 bases align to TRBD2. Germline lookup yields CDR1 KGHSH and CDR2 LQKENI. This CDR3 region has 17 residues. V dropped 3 bases and J dropped 4; count of bases not matched to a gene: 10. CDR3 nucleotides: TGTGCCAGCTCACCCCCTGGCGCGGGGGGGGGATACAATGAGCAGTTCTTC. Translation gives CASSPPGAGGGYNEQFF.

The chain couples TRBV5-4 to TRBJ1-6, with D perhaps matching TRBD1 (6 bases). Trimming stripped 3 bases from V and 7 bases from J, with 14 bases between. Germline CDR1 reads SGHNT; CDR2 reads YYREEE (reference sequence). The CDR3 extends over 15 amino acids. CDR3 amino acids: CASSSRQDENSPLHF. For the CDR3, the DNA is TGTGCCAGCAGCTCCCGACAGGACGAAAATTCACCCCTCCACTTT.

CDR3 amino acids: CASSSGTTGYNEQFF. As DNA, the CDR3 is TGTGCCAGTAGCAGCGGGACTACCGGCTACAATGAGCAGTTCTTC. This chain joins TRBV19 and TRBJ2-1; 7 bases are a match to TRBD2. Trimming at V came to 6 bases and at J to 3 bases, leaving 8 bases not matched to a gene. Germline CDR1 LNHDA, CDR2 SQIVND (reference sequence). The CDR3 has 15 residues.

This clone appeared a single time. The CDR3 nucleotides read TGTGCCAGCAGACGTACAGAGAACACTGAAGCTTTCTTT. Protein: CASRRTENTEAFF. This sequence joins TRBV7-8 and TRBJ1-1; D is ambiguous. Germline V gene data show CDR1 as SGHVS and CDR2 as FQNEAQ. The length of the CDR3 is 13 residues. V lost 6 bases to trimming and J lost 1 base, with 9 bases between them.

Only one count was recorded for this clone. The chain couples TRBV7-9 to TRBJ1-2, with D possibly being TRBD1 (5 bases). The CDR3 totals 15 residues. Germline V lookup: CDR1 SEHNR, CDR2 FQNEAQ (reference sequence). V was pared by 2 bases and J by 9 bases, with 19 bases between. The CDR3 DNA reads as TGTGCCAGCAGCTTATTAGGAGGGACTCTTATGCGCTACACCTTC. Protein sequence: CASSLLGGTLMRYTF.

This clone was found once. The V call is TRBV5-1, the J call TRBJ2-5, with TRBD2 identical over 10 bases. The ends lost 4 bases at V and 5 bases at J; junction bases unmatched: 8. This CDR3 is built from 15 residues. The germline gives CDR1 SGHRS, CDR2 YFSETQ. In DNA form, the CDR3 reads TGCGCCAGCAGCCAGAGCGGGGGGGCCGCTGAGACCCAGTACTTC. This sequence encodes CASSQSGGAAETQYF.

The gene calls are TRBV10-3 and TRBJ2-1; 10 nucleotides match TRBD2. This CDR3 is 15 amino acids long. CDR1 is ENHRY, CDR2 SYGVKD, per germline. The J segment lost 9 bases and the V segment lost 5 bases, leaving 10 bases of the junction unmatched. DNA for the CDR3: TGTGCCATCAGTTCAAGCGGGAGGGCCAGGGTTGAGCAGTTCTTC. It codes for CAISSSGRARVEQFF.

The J gene is TRBJ2-3, the V gene TRBV11-2; 11 bases fit TRBD1. Germline V gene data show CDR1 as SGHAT and CDR2 as FQNNGV. Unmatched junction bases numbered 8, after V lost 5 bases and J lost 4 bases. This CDR3 contains 16 residues. This CDR3 reads CASSLNSGQGADTQYF. The CDR3 DNA reads TGTGCCAGCAGCCTTAACTCGGGACAGGGGGCAGATACGCAGTATTTT.

The chain links TRBV6-5 to TRBJ1-6; TRBD1 aligns across 8 bases. Germline CDR1 MNHEY, CDR2 SVGAGI. This CDR3 is 14 amino acids long. The trim removed 6 bases at V and 7 bases at J, leaving 5 bases unmatched. In nucleotides, the CDR3 is TGTGCCAGCAGCAGACAGGGGCTAAATTCACCCCTCCACTTT. Translation: CASSRQGLNSPLHF.

In DNA, the CDR3 is TGTGCCAGCAGGAAGGACAGGGGGCGCAACGAGCAGTACTTC. Translating it yields CASRKDRGRNEQYF. The chain uses TRBV11-2 and TRBJ2-7; 11 bases match TRBD1. This CDR3 has 14 residues. After removal of 6 bases from V and 5 bases from J, the junction contained 6 bases not matched to a gene. The germline CDR1 and CDR2 sequences are SGHAT and FQNNGV.

The chain carries TRBV29-1 and TRBJ1-2; D gene ambiguous. The ends were cut back, 7 bases at V and 2 bases at J, with 11 bases in the middle. Germline CDR1 is SQVTM and CDR2 is ANQGSEA. This CDR3 comprises 12 residues. CDR3 in DNA: TGCAGCGACCTGACCGGGAACTATGGCTACACCTTC. This codes for CSDLTGNYGYTF.